This TCR beta chain was observed in a study of cytomegalovirus exposure and HLA in healthy donors. Remarks on this clone: Its antigen is unknown.

With 60 Vbeta and 13 Jbeta primers, the PCR was carried out. The data were produced by immunoSEQ multiplex PCR, yet TCRdb's version contains in-frame clones alone and is incomplete. The sample table sets out some 130,000 clones. There are 11 residues in the CDR3. Losses at the gene ends were 5 bases for V and 16 bases for J; bases not matched to a gene: 7. Germline CDR1 is SEHNR and CDR2 is FQNEAQ (reference sequence). Broader study findings: CMV serostatus was the only recorded immune exposure for donors. In a later analysis, at a false discovery rate of 0.05, 17,000 or so TCR beta sequences matched HLA alleles.

Sequencing was done on a sample of PBMCs. The source of this sequence is a man aged 18-30 years in good health and CMV-seronegative. This chain connects TRBV7-9 to TRBJ2-1; TRBD2 aligns across 8 bases. The CDR3, as DNA: TGTGCCAGCAGCGGCGGGCGGGAGGACTTCTTC. Protein product: CASSGGREDFF.